Listed below are T cell receptor beta chains from one sample, sequenced in a study of T cells expressing NK-cell markers. TCRdb reanalyzed the 5' RACE reads and collapses them to one entry per CDR3 protein, without DNA. Here the sample table reports around 380,000 distinct CDR3 sequences. Sequencing was carried out using blood T cells: a sorted CD56 or NKG2C T cell subset, CD4+ or CD8+ T cells, or bulk PBMC T cells (not recorded which). Every receptor here comes from a woman between 50 and 59 years old in good health. CDR3s include the opening cysteine and the closing phenylalanine or tryptophan.

cdr3_aa | j_call | v_call
CSVEALRQYNEQFF | TRBJ2-1 | TRBV29-1
CSVEASGRDGGELFF | TRBJ2-2 | TRBV29-1
CSARSPLRGNEQFF | TRBJ2-1 | TRBV20-1
CASSQDFEGASSTDTQYF | TRBJ2-3 | TRBV4-1
CASSFRARNTIYF | TRBJ1-3 | TRBV12-3/TRBV12-4
CASSLAGADTQYF | TRBJ2-3 | TRBV5-1
CSVGGAGNGEQFF | TRBJ2-1 | TRBV29-1
CASNGGGSARDTQYF | TRBJ2-3 | TRBV12-3/TRBV12-4
CASSDLLPGPGANVLTF | TRBJ2-6 | TRBV25-1
CASSPDGPRTTEAFF | TRBJ1-1 | TRBV18
CASGFEGKNIQYF | TRBJ2-4 | TRBV5-5
CASSQNLLAANTGELFF | TRBJ2-2 | TRBV12-3/TRBV12-4
CASSYDEHSSYNEQFF | TRBJ2-1 | TRBV6-5
CASSFEGGDTQYF | TRBJ2-3 | TRBV12-3/TRBV12-4
CASRVSSGSTDTQYF | TRBJ2-3 | TRBV12-3/TRBV12-4
CASSRAGGFDMNTEAFF | TRBJ1-1 | TRBV5-1
CASSLSVLTEAFF | TRBJ1-1 | TRBV12-3/TRBV12-4
CSVGPKQETQYF | TRBJ2-5 | TRBV29-1
CASSREGDTEAFF | TRBJ1-1 | TRBV7-9
CASSLFSLSDSSKTEAFF | TRBJ1-1 | TRBV28
CASSYRGPGNTIYF | TRBJ1-3 | TRBV6-5
CAISANGDTQYF | TRBJ2-3 | TRBV10-3
CAISREAGNTIYF | TRBJ1-3 | TRBV10-3
CASSQIGTVNEKLFF | TRBJ1-4 | TRBV4-1
CSALPPRLAGTNTGELFF | TRBJ2-2 | TRBV20-1
CASSFSRDTFSGANVLTF | TRBJ2-6 | TRBV11-2
CASSSHRTHTGELFF | TRBJ2-2 | TRBV2
CSAVLGYSNQPQHF | TRBJ1-5 | TRBV20-1
CASTPVRGTTWFF | TRBJ2-1 | TRBV12-3/TRBV12-4
CASSQDGAGPHTDTQYF | TRBJ2-3 | TRBV14
CASSQDPGRARTGELFF | TRBJ2-2 | TRBV4-1
CASSFRSGGSQETQYF | TRBJ2-5 | TRBV5-1
CASSLEVGGMNTEAFF | TRBJ1-1 | TRBV5-1
CASSQGGAENNEQFF | TRBJ2-1 | TRBV4-2
CASSPNPAGNTEAFF | TRBJ1-1 | TRBV9
CASSRVTGGGDTEAFF | TRBJ1-1 | TRBV7-9
CASSLVRDGIMNTEAFF | TRBJ1-1 | TRBV7-6
CASSLRDPLNEQFF | TRBJ2-1 | TRBV7-9
CASSPTVFGTDTQYF | TRBJ2-3 | TRBV7-3
CSARESGLLETQYF | TRBJ2-5 | TRBV20-1
CASSRDTATNTEAFF | TRBJ1-1 | TRBV7-2
CATSPGQRGQPQHF | TRBJ1-5 | TRBV15
CASSVALAPADEQYF | TRBJ2-7 | TRBV9